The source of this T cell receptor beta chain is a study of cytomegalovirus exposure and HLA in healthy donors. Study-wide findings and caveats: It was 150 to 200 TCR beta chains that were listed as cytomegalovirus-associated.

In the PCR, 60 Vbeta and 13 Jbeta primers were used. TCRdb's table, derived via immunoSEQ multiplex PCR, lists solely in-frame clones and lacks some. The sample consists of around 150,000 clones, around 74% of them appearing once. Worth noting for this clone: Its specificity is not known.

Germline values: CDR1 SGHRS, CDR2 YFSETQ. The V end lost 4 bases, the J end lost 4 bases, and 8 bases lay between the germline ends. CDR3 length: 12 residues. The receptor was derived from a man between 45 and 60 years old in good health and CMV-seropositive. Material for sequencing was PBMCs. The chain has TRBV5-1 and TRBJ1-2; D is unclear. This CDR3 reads CASSEGSYGYTF. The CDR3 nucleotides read TGCGCCAGCAGCGAGGGATCCTATGGCTACACCTTC.